These T cell receptor beta chains were read from a single sample in a study of T cells in Graves' hyperthyroidism and ophthalmopathy. A single record per CDR3 protein comes from TCRdb applying MiXCR to the multiplex PCR reads. The table has 700,000 to 950,000 distinct CDR3 sequences, under 45% seen once. Sequencing input: blood. The receptor set was obtained from a woman aged 40 to 50 with Graves' hyperthyroidism. CDR3s include the opening cysteine and the closing phenylalanine or tryptophan. The D gene is left open where the match is weak. A row's size may be missing; if present it is once, few, many or a size class.

D gene | J gene | clone size | V gene | CDR3 length | CDR3 protein | CDR3 DNA
- | TRBJ1-5 | many | TRBV20-1 | 13 | CSGKRAAGQPQHF | TGCAGTGGCAAGAGAGCGGCTGGACAGCCCCAGCATTTT
- | TRBJ1-5 | once | TRBV20-1 | 17 | CSARATTSDSTGGPQHF | TGCAGTGCTAGAGCTACTACCTCCGATAGTACAGGTGGGCCCCAGCATTTT
- | TRBJ2-6 | once | TRBV12-3/TRBV12-4 | 15 | CASSQAGSGANVLTF | TGTGCCAGCAGCCAAGCTGGGTCTGGGGCCAACGTCCTGACTTTC
- | TRBJ1-2 | - | TRBV2 | 13 | CASSEVAIYGYTF | TGTGCCAGCAGTGAAGTTGCCATCTATGGCTACACCTTC
- | TRBJ1-6 | many | TRBV7-2 | 17 | CASSQDTPRGSGSPLHF | TGTGCCAGCAGCCAGGACACGCCAAGGGGCAGTGGTTCACCCCTCCACTTT
TRBD2 | TRBJ2-7 | many | TRBV29-1 | 14 | CSAKVLAEAYEQYF | TGCAGCGCTAAAGTCCTAGCGGAGGCCTACGAGCAGTACTTC
TRBD1 | TRBJ1-2 | - | TRBV25-1 | 13 | CATPTTGTNGYTF | TGTGCCACCCCTACGACAGGGACTAATGGCTACACCTTC
TRBD1 | TRBJ1-1 | few | TRBV4-1 | 18 | CASSQGPGQRYSNTEAFF | TGCGCCAGCAGCCAGGGACCGGGACAGAGATATTCGAACACTGAAGCTTTCTTT
TRBD2 | TRBJ2-5 | many | TRBV12-3/TRBV12-4 | 15 | CASSRSLAGGETQYF | TGTGCCAGCAGCCGATCCTTAGCGGGGGGGGAGACCCAGTACTTC
- | TRBJ1-2 | - | TRBV7-9 | 13 | CASSLGEMRGYTF | TGTGCCAGCAGCTTGGGGGAGATGAGGGGCTACACCTTC
TRBD2 | TRBJ2-7 | many | TRBV7-2 | 14 | CASSLGGNVVEQYF | TGTGCCAGCAGCTTGGGGGGGAATGTGGTCGAGCAGTACTTC
TRBD1 | TRBJ1-2 | - | TRBV5-1 | 15 | CASSEQGAGLRGYTF | TGCGCCAGCAGCGAACAGGGGGCCGGATTGCGGGGCTACACCTTC
TRBD1 | TRBJ1-1 | few | TRBV6-5 | 14 | CASSYQGERTEAFF | TGTGCCAGCAGTTACCAGGGGGAAAGGACTGAAGCTTTCTTT
- | TRBJ1-1 | few | TRBV20-1 | 14 | CSARLGGAGTEAFF | TGCAGTGCTAGATTGGGGGGCGCAGGGACTGAAGCTTTCTTT
TRBD1 | TRBJ2-7 | - | TRBV6-5 | 12 | CASRYRGGEQYF | TGTGCCAGCAGGTACAGGGGCGGCGAGCAGTACTTC
- | TRBJ2-5 | - | TRBV6-5 | 16 | CASSFLGQGGIGTQYF | TGTGCCAGCAGTTTTTTGGGGCAGGGCGGTATCGGGACCCAGTACTTC
- | TRBJ2-7 | few | TRBV9 | 16 | CASSVSAGQTIYEQYF | TGTGCCAGCAGCGTTTCAGCGGGACAGACTATCTACGAGCAGTACTTC
TRBD1 | TRBJ2-2 | - | TRBV10-3 | 16 | CAISDTLTDRDGELFF | TGTGCCATCAGTGACACTCTCACGGACAGGGACGGGGAGCTGTTTTTT
- | TRBJ1-5 | many | TRBV19 | 15 | CASSDRPVSNQPQHF | TGTGCCAGTAGCGACAGACCAGTTAGCAATCAGCCCCAGCATTTT
- | TRBJ1-6 | many | TRBV7-8 | 16 | CASSPKPPGLGSPLHF | TGTGCCAGCAGCCCGAAACCCCCAGGGTTGGGTTCACCCCTCCACTTT
TRBD2 | TRBJ2-5 | many | TRBV12-3/TRBV12-4 | 15 | CASRRAGVTWKTQYF | TGTGCCAGCAGGAGAGCGGGGGTGACTTGGAAGACCCAGTACTTC
- | TRBJ2-1 | - | TRBV29-1 | 14 | CSVEDSRANNEQFF | TGCAGCGTTGAAGATTCGAGGGCTAACAATGAGCAGTTCTTC
- | TRBJ2-7 | - | TRBV29-1 | 13 | CSVGGPGSCEQYF | TGCAGCGTTGGGGGACCAGGGAGCTGCGAGCAGTACTTC
- | TRBJ1-5 | few | TRBV6-1 | 16 | CASSEALLGANQPQHF | TGTGCCAGCAGTGAAGCTCTCTTGGGAGCAAATCAGCCCCAGCATTTT
TRBD2 | TRBJ2-5 | - | TRBV10-3 | 16 | CAISDTGTSGSETQYF | TGTGCCATCAGTGACACGGGGACTAGCGGGAGTGAGACCCAGTACTTC
- | TRBJ1-2 | many | TRBV10-3 | 11 | CAIGTVYGYTF | TGTGCCATCGGGACTGTCTATGGCTACACCTTC
TRBD1 | TRBJ2-7 | - | TRBV7-2 | 15 | CASSLIGQGSYEQYF | TGTGCCAGCAGCTTAATTGGACAGGGATCCTACGAGCAGTACTTC
TRBD1 | TRBJ2-7 | few | TRBV10-3 | 13 | CAISSGQVYEQYF | TGTGCCATCAGTTCTGGACAGGTCTACGAGCAGTACTTC
TRBD1 | TRBJ1-1 | few | TRBV12-3/TRBV12-4 | 18 | CASSFQRTGGMGNTEAFF | TGTGCCAGCAGTTTCCAACGGACAGGGGGCATGGGGAACACTGAAGCTTTCTTT
TRBD2 | TRBJ2-3 | - | TRBV11-1 | 16 | CASSSPGTSHTDTQYF | TGTGCCAGCAGCAGCCCCGGGACTAGCCACACAGATACGCAGTATTTT
- | TRBJ2-5 | few | TRBV30 | 11 | CAYGFQETQYF | TGTGCCTATGGATTCCAAGAGACCCAGTACTTC
- | TRBJ2-7 | - | TRBV5-4 | 15 | CASSNWDGTKYEQYF | TGTGCCAGCAGCAACTGGGACGGGACAAAATACGAGCAGTACTTC
- | TRBJ2-7 | - | TRBV2 | 13 | CASSHGVGYEQYF | TGCGCCAGCAGCCACGGGGTAGGGTACGAGCAGTACTTC
- | TRBJ1-5 | few | TRBV19 | 15 | CASSIVVEGLEPQHF | TGTGCCAGTAGTATAGTCGTGGAGGGCTTGGAGCCCCAGCATTTT
- | TRBJ1-5 | many | TRBV10-3 | 13 | CAISDLSNQPQHF | TGTGCCATCAGTGATTTAAGCAATCAGCCCCAGCATTTT
- | TRBJ1-2 | many | TRBV19 | 14 | CASSIILEGYGYTF | TGTGCCAGTAGTATAATCCTCGAAGGGTATGGCTACACCTTC
- | TRBJ1-4 | few | TRBV28 | 13 | CASSFYVGQKLFF | TGTGCCAGCAGTTTTTATGTGGGTCAAAAACTGTTTTTT
- | TRBJ2-2 | - | TRBV6-5 | 14 | CASSYTGNAGEPFF | TGTGCCAGCAGTTACACCGGTAATGCCGGGGAGCCGTTTTTT
TRBD2 | TRBJ2-5 | few | TRBV3-1 | 15 | CASSQGGGVAKTQYF | TGTGCCAGCAGCCAAGGTGGGGGGGTGGCAAAGACCCAGTACTTC
- | TRBJ1-5 | - | TRBV6-6 | 12 | CAGQDGGQPQHF | TGTGCCGGCCAAGACGGCGGCCAGCCCCAGCATTTT
TRBD1 | TRBJ1-2 | - | TRBV19 | 15 | CASSIPGQVVYGYTF | TGTGCCAGTAGTATTCCCGGACAGGTTGTCTATGGCTACACCTTC
TRBD1 | TRBJ1-4 | - | TRBV28 | 14 | CASSWDRVGEKLFF | TGTGCCAGCAGTTGGGACAGGGTAGGGGAAAAACTGTTTTTT
- | TRBJ2-5 | few | TRBV9 | 14 | CASSVEGRDETQYF | TGTGCCAGCAGCGTAGAGGGCAGGGATGAGACCCAGTACTTC
- | TRBJ1-2 | - | TRBV29-1 | 11 | CSYYGGRGYTF | TGCAGTTACTACGGGGGGAGAGGCTACACCTTC
- | TRBJ2-7 | many | TRBV10-3 | 16 | CAISDIMAAAAYEQYF | TGTGCCATCAGTGATATTATGGCAGCCGCAGCCTACGAGCAGTACTTC
TRBD1 | TRBJ1-3 | once | TRBV10-3 | 13 | CATQGGPGNTIYF | TGTGCCACCCAGGGGGGCCCTGGAAACACCATATATTTT
- | TRBJ1-5 | once | TRBV2 | 13 | CASPARDGRPQHF | TGTGCCAGCCCCGCCAGGGACGGGCGGCCCCAGCATTTT
TRBD1 | TRBJ1-1 | - | TRBV30 | 11 | CAWDRAPEAFF | TGTGCCTGGGACAGGGCCCCTGAAGCTTTCTTT
- | TRBJ1-5 | - | TRBV7-2 | 18 | CASSPRNSQTGNNQPQHF | TGTGCCAGCTCACCGCGTAACTCCCAAACGGGAAACAATCAGCCCCAGCATTTT
- | TRBJ2-2 | - | TRBV20-1 | 10 | CRTTGGELFF | TGCAGGACGACCGGCGGGGAGCTGTTTTTT
- | TRBJ2-3 | - | TRBV10-3 | 15 | CAISETGRYTDTQYF | TGTGCCATCAGTGAGACGGGGCGATACACAGATACGCAGTATTTT
- | TRBJ1-4 | - | TRBV12-3/TRBV12-4 | 14 | CASSLALGDEKLFF | TGTGCCAGCAGTTTAGCCCTCGGGGATGAAAAACTGTTTTTT
- | TRBJ1-4 | - | TRBV7-8 | 16 | CASSLGIGTTNENLFF | TGTGCCAGCAGCTTAGGCATCGGCACAACTAATGAAAACCTGTTTTTT
TRBD1 | TRBJ2-6 | - | TRBV7-8 | 14 | CASSLGQGAVTEAF | TGTGCCAGCAGCTTAGGGCAGGGGGCCGTCACTGAAGCTTTC
TRBD1 | TRBJ1-5 | - | TRBV24-1 | 15 | CATSDGDRGNQPQHF | TGTGCCACCAGTGATGGGGACAGGGGCAATCAGCCCCAGCATTTT
TRBD1 | TRBJ1-3 | - | TRBV7-9 | 16 | CASSTGQTSSGNTIYF | TGTGCCAGCAGCACGGGACAGACTAGCTCTGGAAACACCATATATTTT
TRBD1 | TRBJ1-5 | many | TRBV9 | 15 | CASSVTGGLGQPQHF | TGTGCCAGCAGCGTCACAGGGGGATTGGGACAGCCCCAGCATTTT